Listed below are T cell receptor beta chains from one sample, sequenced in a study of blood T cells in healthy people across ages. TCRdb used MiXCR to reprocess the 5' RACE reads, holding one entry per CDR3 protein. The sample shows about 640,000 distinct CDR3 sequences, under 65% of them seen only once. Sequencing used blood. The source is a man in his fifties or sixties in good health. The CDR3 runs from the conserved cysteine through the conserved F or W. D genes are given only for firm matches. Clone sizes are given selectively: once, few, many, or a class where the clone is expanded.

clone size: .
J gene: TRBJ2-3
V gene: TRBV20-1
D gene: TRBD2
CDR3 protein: CSAESSASGGLTDTQYF
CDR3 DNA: TGCAGTGCCGAGAGCTCCGCTAGCGGGGGGCTCACAGATACGCAGTATTTT

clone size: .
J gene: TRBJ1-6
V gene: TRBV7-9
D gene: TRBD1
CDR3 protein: CASSLTGDGSPLHF
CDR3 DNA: TGTGCCAGCAGCCTGACAGGGGACGGTTCACCCCTCCACTTT

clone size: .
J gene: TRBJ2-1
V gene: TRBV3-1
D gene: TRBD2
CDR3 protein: CASSQGSGGALGEQFF
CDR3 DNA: TGTGCCAGCAGCCAAGGCAGCGGGGGGGCTTTAGGGGAGCAGTTCTTC

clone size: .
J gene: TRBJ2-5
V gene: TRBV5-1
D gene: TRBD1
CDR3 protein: CASSSTGEWRETQYF
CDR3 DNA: TGCGCCAGCAGCTCCACAGGGGAGTGGAGGGAGACCCAGTACTTC

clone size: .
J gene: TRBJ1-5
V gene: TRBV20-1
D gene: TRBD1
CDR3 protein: CSAGDRGAYSNQPQHF
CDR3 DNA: TGCAGTGCCGGGGACAGGGGGGCCTATAGCAATCAGCCCCAGCATTTT

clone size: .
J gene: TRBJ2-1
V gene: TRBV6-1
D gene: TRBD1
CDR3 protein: CASSLTGGAWNEQFF
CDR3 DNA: TGTGCCAGCAGTCTAACAGGGGGCGCTTGGAATGAGCAGTTCTTC

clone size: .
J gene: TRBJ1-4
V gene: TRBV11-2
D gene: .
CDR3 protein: CASSTNPDIKGEKLFF
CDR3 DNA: TGTGCCAGCAGCACCAACCCGGACATCAAAGGGGAAAAACTGTTTTTT

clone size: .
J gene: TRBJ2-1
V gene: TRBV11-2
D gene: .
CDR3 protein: CASSPGEGPPFF
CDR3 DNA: TGTGCCAGCAGCCCAGGGGAAGGACCCCCGTTCTTC

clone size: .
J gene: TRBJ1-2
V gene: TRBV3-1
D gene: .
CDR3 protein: CASSPADTDYGYTF
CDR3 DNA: TGTGCCAGCAGCCCGGCAGATACCGACTATGGCTACACCTTC

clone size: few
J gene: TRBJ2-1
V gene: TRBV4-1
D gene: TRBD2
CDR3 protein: CASSQDGGGGGADEQFF
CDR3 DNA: TGCGCCAGCAGCCAAGATGGGGGCGGCGGGGGGGCGGATGAGCAGTTCTTC

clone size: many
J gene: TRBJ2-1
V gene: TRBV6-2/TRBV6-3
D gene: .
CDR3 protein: CASSYRGGAGSLYNEQFF
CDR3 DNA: TGTGCCAGCAGTTATAGGGGGGGGGCAGGGTCCCTATACAATGAGCAGTTCTTC

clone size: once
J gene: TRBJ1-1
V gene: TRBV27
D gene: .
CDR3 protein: CASSLEGLGVNTEAFF
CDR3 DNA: TGTGCCAGCAGTTTAGAGGGTCTGGGAGTGAACACTGAAGCTTTCTTT

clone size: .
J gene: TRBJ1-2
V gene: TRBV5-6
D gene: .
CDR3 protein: CASSSQTGAGGYTF
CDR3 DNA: TGTGCCAGCAGCTCCCAGACGGGGGCAGGAGGCTACACCTTC

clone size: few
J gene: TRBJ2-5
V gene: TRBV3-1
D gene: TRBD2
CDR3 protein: CASRRSSGEETQYF
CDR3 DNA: TGTGCCAGCAGACGATCTAGCGGAGAAGAGACCCAGTACTTC

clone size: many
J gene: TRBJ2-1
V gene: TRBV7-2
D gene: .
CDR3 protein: CASRDNNEQFF
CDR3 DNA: TGTGCCAGCAGGGATAACAATGAGCAGTTCTTC

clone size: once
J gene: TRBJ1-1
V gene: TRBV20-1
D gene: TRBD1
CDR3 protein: CSASPSTGGAFF
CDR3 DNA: TGCAGTGCTAGTCCCTCGACAGGGGGAGCTTTCTTT

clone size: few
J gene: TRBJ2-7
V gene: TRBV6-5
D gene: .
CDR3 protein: CASSYSMGGSYEQYF
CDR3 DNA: TGTGCCAGCAGTTACTCGATGGGGGGATCCTACGAGCAGTACTTC

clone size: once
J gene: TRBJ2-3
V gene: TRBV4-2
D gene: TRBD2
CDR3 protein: CASSQLAGARGDTQYF
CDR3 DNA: TGTGCCAGCAGCCAACTAGCGGGGGCCCGGGGAGATACGCAGTATTTT

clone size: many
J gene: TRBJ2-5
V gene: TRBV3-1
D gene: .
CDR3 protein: CASSQRAEETQYF
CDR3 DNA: TGTGCCAGCAGCCAAAGAGCGGAAGAGACCCAGTACTTC

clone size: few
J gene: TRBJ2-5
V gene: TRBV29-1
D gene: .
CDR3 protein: CSVDAGGFQETQYF
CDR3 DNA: TGCAGCGTTGATGCAGGGGGGTTCCAAGAGACCCAGTACTTC

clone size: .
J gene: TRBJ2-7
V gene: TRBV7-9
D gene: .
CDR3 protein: CASSPGTFSYEQYF
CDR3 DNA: TGTGCCAGCAGCCCCGGGACTTTCTCCTACGAGCAGTACTTC

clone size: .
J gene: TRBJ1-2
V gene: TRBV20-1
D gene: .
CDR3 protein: CSAPREGTYGYTF
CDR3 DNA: TGCAGTGCTCCAAGGGAAGGGACTTATGGCTACACCTTC

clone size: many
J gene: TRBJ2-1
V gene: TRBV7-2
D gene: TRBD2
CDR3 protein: CASSPSGASYNEQFF
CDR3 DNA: TGCGCCAGCAGCCCTAGCGGGGCCTCCTACAATGAGCAGTTCTTC

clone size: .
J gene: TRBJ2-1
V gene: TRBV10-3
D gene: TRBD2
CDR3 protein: CAISILAGGYNEQFF
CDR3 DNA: TGTGCCATCAGTATACTAGCGGGGGGATACAATGAGCAGTTCTTC

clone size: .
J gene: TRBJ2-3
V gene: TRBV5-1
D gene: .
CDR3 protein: CASSLERPPTDTQYF
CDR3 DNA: TGCGCCAGCAGCTTGGAACGGCCACCCACAGATACGCAGTATTTT

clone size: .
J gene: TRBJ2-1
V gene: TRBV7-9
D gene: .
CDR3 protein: CASSFDRSYNEQFF
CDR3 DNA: TGTGCCAGCAGCTTCGACAGGTCCTACAATGAGCAGTTCTTC

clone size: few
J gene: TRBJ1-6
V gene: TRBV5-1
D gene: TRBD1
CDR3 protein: CASSSGTDLTSPLHF
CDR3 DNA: TGCGCCAGCAGCTCGGGGACAGATCTTACTTCACCCCTCCACTTT

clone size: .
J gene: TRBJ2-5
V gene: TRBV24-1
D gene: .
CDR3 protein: CATSDSAQPRTQYF
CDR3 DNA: TGTGCCACCAGTGATTCCGCGCAACCTAGGACCCAGTACTTC

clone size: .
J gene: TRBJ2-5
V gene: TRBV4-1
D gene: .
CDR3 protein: CASSQAKGGLETQYF
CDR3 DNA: TGCGCCAGCAGCCAAGCGAAGGGGGGACTGGAGACCCAGTACTTC

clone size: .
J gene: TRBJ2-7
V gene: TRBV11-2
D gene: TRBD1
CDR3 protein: CASSPHRGHEQYF
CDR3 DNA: TGTGCCAGCAGCCCTCACAGGGGACACGAGCAGTACTTC

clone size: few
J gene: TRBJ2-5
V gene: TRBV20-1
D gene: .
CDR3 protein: CSATDHPRETQYF
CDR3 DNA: TGCAGTGCAACCGACCACCCGCGGGAGACCCAGTACTTC

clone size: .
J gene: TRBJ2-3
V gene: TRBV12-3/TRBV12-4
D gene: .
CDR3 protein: CASSLGPTTDTQYF
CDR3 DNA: TGTGCCAGCAGTTTAGGCCCGACCACAGATACGCAGTATTTT

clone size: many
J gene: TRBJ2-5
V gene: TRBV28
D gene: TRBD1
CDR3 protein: CASSLFGQAPSQETQYF
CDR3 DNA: TGTGCCAGCAGTTTGTTCGGACAGGCCCCATCCCAAGAGACCCAGTACTTC

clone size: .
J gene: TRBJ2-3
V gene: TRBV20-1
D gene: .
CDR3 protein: CSGGGSSADTQYF
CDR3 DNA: TGCAGTGGGGGGGGCAGTTCGGCAGATACGCAGTATTTT

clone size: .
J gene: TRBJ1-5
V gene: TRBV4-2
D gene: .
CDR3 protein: CASSPYVYQLSNQPQHF
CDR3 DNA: TGTGCCAGCAGCCCGTACGTTTACCAGCTTAGCAATCAGCCCCAGCATTTT

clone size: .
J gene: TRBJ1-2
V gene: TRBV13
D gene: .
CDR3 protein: CASSIGTRAHAAYTF
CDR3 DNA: TGTGCCAGCAGCATTGGAACCCGGGCCCACGCGGCCTACACCTTC

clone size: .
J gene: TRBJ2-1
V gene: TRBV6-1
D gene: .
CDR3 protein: CASSELRVDEQFF
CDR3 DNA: TGTGCCAGCAGTGAACTGAGGGTTGATGAGCAGTTCTTC

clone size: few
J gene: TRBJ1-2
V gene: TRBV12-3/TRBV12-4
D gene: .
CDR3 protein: CASSRDGLYGYTF
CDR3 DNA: TGTGCCAGCAGTCGGGACGGGCTCTATGGCTACACCTTC

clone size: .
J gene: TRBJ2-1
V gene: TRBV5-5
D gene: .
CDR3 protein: CASSKTVYPREQFF
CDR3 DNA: TGTGCCAGCAGCAAAACTGTCTACCCACGTGAGCAGTTCTTC

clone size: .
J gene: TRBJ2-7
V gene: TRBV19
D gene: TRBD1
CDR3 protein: CASRDRAVPGEQYF
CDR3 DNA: TGTGCCAGTAGGGACAGGGCCGTTCCTGGCGAGCAGTACTTC

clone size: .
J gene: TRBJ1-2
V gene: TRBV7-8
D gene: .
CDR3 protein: CASSLNSQGLANYGYTF
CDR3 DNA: TGTGCCAGCAGCTTAAATAGTCAGGGGCTAGCTAACTATGGCTACACCTTC

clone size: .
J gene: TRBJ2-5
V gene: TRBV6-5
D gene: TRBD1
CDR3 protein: CASRGQGVKTQYF
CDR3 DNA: TGTGCCAGCAGAGGACAGGGTGTAAAGACCCAGTACTTC